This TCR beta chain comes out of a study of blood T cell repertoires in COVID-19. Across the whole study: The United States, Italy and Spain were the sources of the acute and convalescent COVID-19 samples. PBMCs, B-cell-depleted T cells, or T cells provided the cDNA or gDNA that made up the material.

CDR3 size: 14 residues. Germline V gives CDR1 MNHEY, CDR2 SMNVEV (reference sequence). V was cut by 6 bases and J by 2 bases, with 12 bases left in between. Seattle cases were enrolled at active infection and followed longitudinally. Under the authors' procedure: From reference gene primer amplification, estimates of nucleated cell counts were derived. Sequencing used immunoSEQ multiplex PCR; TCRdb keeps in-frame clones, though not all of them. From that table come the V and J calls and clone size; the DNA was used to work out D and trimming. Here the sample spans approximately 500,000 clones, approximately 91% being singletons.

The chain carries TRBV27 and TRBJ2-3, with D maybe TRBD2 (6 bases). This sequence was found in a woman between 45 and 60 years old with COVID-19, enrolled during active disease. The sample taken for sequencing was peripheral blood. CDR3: CASSWASDTDTQYF. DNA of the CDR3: TGTGCCAGCAGCTGGGCTAGCGACACAGATACGCAGTATTTT.